One sample yielded the 24 T cell receptor beta chains listed below, sequenced in a study of sequential checkpoint blockade in melanoma (dated by TCRdb to about 2019). Library prep was done by the immunoSEQ multiplex PCR assay. Imported from immuneACCESS, the table was reduced by TCRdb to in-frame sequences with V and J called. These copies leave out some clones; in studies compared against another copy, an unresolved V gene accounts for under half, and the cause of the remainder is not known. The sample data list more than 5,500 clones, and 20% to 25% of these were observed just once. The leading ten clones occupy roughly a tenth of the sample. This specimen's treatment or condition label, per the study, means: randomized to nivolumab then ipilimumab (arm A) or the reverse (arm B). This material consisted of tumor tissue (inferred from file names), taken from a patient given nivolumab and ipilimumab in sequence. These receptors all come from a human donor with melanoma.

The chain employs TRBV29-1 and TRBJ1-2; 7 bases line up with TRBD1. This CDR3 is built from 14 residues. The germline V gene has CDR1 SQVTM and CDR2 ANQGSEA. The V gene end was trimmed by 4 bases and the J gene end by 3 bases; junction bases not matched to a gene: 8. This CDR3 reads CSVARQGLYYGYTF. Written as DNA, the CDR3 is TGCAGCGTTGCGCGACAGGGTCTTTACTATGGCTACACCTTC.

Ten or more counts support this clone. This rearrangement joins TRBV6-8 to TRBJ1-2; D remains ambiguous. In germline, CDR1 is MNHGY, CDR2 SAAAGT. V lost 6 bases to trimming and J lost 6 bases, with 14 bases between them. The CDR3 is 13 residues long. The CDR3, as DNA: TGTGCCAGCAGACCGACATGGACGCATGGCTACACCTTC. Translation gives CASRPTWTHGYTF.

This clone was observed a handful of times. The V and J genes are TRBV28 and TRBJ2-2; 11 nucleotides match TRBD1. V was pared by 6 bases and J by 3 bases, with 9 bases of the junction left unmatched. The germline V gene encodes CDR1 MDHEN and CDR2 SYDVKM. This CDR3 has 17 residues. Here the CDR3 DNA reads TGTGCCAGCAGCAAGGGGGACAGGGGGGCCGACACCGGGGAGCTGTTTTTT. It encodes CASSKGDRGADTGELFF.

The CDR3 DNA follows: TGTGCCAGTAGTGTGGACGGGAACACTGAAGCTTTCTTT. Protein sequence: CASSVDGNTEAFF. The J gene is TRBJ1-1, the V gene TRBV19; D gene unclear. V was cut by 5 bases and J by 1 base, with 8 bases left in between. The germline CDR1 and CDR2 sequences are LNHDA and SQIVND (reference sequence). The CDR3 extends over 13 amino acids.

This clone has only a few counts. Compared with germline, one end of the junction differs, possibly owing to a read error. V and J are TRBV28 and TRBJ2-3; unclear D gene. CDR1 and CDR2 (germline): MDHEN, SYDVKM. The CDR3 consists of 14 residues. DNA for the CDR3: TGTGCCAGCAGTCGTGGAGTACGCACATATACGCAGTATTTT. Translated: CASSRGVRTYTQYF.

In its sample, this clone is medium-sized. The chain couples TRBV12-5 to TRBJ2-7; TRBD2 matches at 11 bases. CDR3 size: 14 residues. In germline, CDR1 is LGHNT, CDR2 FRNRAP. The DNA for the CDR3 is TGTGCCAGCACCCAGACTAGCGGGACCTACGAGCAGTACTTC. Its protein is CASTQTSGTYEQYF.

In this sample, this clone turned up many times. V usage is TRBV28 and J usage is TRBJ2-7; 7 nucleotides align to TRBD1. Germline V CDR1 and CDR2: MDHEN, SYDVKM. The J segment lost 3 bases and the V segment lost 3 bases, leaving 2 bases of the junction unmatched. This CDR3 contains 13 residues. The CDR3 sequence is CASSFSGGYEQYF. The CDR3 nucleotides are TGTGCCAGCAGTTTCTCAGGGGGCTACGAGCAGTACTTC.

The gene calls are TRBV11-3 and TRBJ2-3; weak D call: TRBD2 (5 bases). Trimming took off 5 bases at V and 0 bases at J, with 15 bases between the two ends. The germline V gene has CDR1 SGHNT and CDR2 YENEEA. The CDR3 spans 16 residues. The CDR3 loop is CASSLGSGASTDTQYF. CDR3 coding DNA: TGTGCCAGCAGCCTGGGGAGCGGAGCCAGCACAGATACGCAGTATTTT.

The J gene is TRBJ2-7, the V gene TRBV5-1; possible D gene TRBD1, 6 bases. Per germline, CDR1 SGHRS and CDR2 YFSETQ. Deletions cut 1 base from V and 2 bases from J, with 10 bases between. CDR3 length: 14 amino acids. In nucleotides, the CDR3 is TGCGCCAGCAGCTTGCGGGCAGGGGCCTACGAGCAGTACTTC. Its translation is CASSLRAGAYEQYF.

V and J are TRBV28 and TRBJ1-5; 7 nucleotides align to TRBD1. CDR3 length equals 17 residues. The germline gives CDR1 MDHEN, CDR2 SYDVKM. V trimming: 5 bases; J trimming: 6 bases; junction bases outside the gene matches: 16. CDR3 coding DNA: TGTGCCAGCAGTCCCTTCCCAGGGGGGGGAGGTGGTCAGCCCCAGCATTTT. Protein sequence: CASSPFPGGGGGQPQHF.

In its sample, this clone was seen a few times. The chain joins TRBV6-8 to TRBJ2-7; D is possibly TRBD2 (5 bases). With 5 bases removed from V and 4 bases from J, the gap between germline ends came to 15 bases. Germline V gene data show CDR1 as MNHGY and CDR2 as SAAAGT. This CDR3 comprises 14 residues. CDR3 amino acids: CASSDEGPRYEQYF. In nucleotides, the CDR3 is TGTGCCAGCAGTGACGAGGGCCCTCGTTACGAGCAGTACTTC.

There are a few counts of this clone. This chain connects TRBV12-5 to TRBJ1-5, with unresolved D. This CDR3 is 11 amino acids long. Trimming cost V 7 bases and J 7 bases, with 8 bases left between them. Germline V lookup: CDR1 LGHNT, CDR2 FRNRAP. CDR3 DNA sequence: TGTGCTAGTGCCCAAGCCCAGCCCCAGCATTTT. Translated, it gives CASAQAQPQHF.

This clone was picked up a small number of times. The rearrangement uses TRBV9 and TRBJ2-5; D not resolved. The CDR3 spans 13 residues. Trimming took 0 bases from V and 5 from J, leaving 8 bases between them. From germline, CDR1 is SGDLS and CDR2 YYNGEE. The CDR3 here is CASSVAGRETQYF. DNA of the CDR3: TGTGCCAGCAGCGTAGCCGGCCGGGAGACCCAGTACTTC.

This clone showed up just a few times. The rearrangement joins TRBV7-6 to TRBJ2-4; 7 bases map to TRBD2. CDR1 is SGHVS and CDR2 is FNYEAQ in the germline V gene. The length of the CDR3 is 15 residues. V lost 6 bases, J lost 2 bases, and 7 bases stayed unmatched. The CDR3 nucleotides read TGTGCCAGCAGATCGGACGGGGGGACCAAAAACATTCAGTACTTC. Protein sequence: CASRSDGGTKNIQYF.

This clone was found many times. This chain joins TRBV6-8 and TRBJ2-7, with TRBD1 matching 7 bases. Germline CDR1 reads MNHGY; CDR2 reads SAAAGT. CDR3 size: 13 residues. V trimming: 4 bases; J trimming: 2 bases; junction bases outside the gene matches: 2. CDR3 sequence reads: CASSWDSTYEQYF. In DNA, the CDR3 is TGTGCCAGCAGTTGGGACAGTACCTACGAGCAGTACTTC.

The sample holds a few counts of this clone. The chain has TRBV12-2 and TRBJ2-1; TRBD2, the table's D call, lacks a check against the DNA. TRBV12-2 constitutes a pseudogene. The CDR3 spans 14 residues. The CDR3 sequence: CATEPGLAPREQFF. CDR3 DNA: TGTGCCACTGAACCGGGACTAGCCCCCCGGGAGCAGTTCTTC.

J is TRBJ1-1 and V is TRBV19, with 9 bases identical to TRBD1. The CDR3 consists of 14 residues. Germline V CDR1 and CDR2: LNHDA, SQIVND (reference sequence). Trimming at V came to 9 bases and at J to 5 bases, leaving 10 bases not matched to a gene. In DNA, the CDR3 is TGTGCCAGCAACACACAGGGGGCGAATACTGAAGCTTTCTTT. It is translated as CASNTQGANTEAFF.

The CDR3 sequence: CASSPNLYTDTQYF. CDR3 nucleotide sequence: TGTGCCAGCTCACCCAACCTTTATACAGATACGCAGTATTTT. The chain carries TRBV18 and TRBJ2-3; D gene unclear. V lost 3 bases and J lost 3, with 10 bases in between. CDR3 length equals 14 residues. Germline assignment: CDR1 KGHSH and CDR2 LQKENI.

This CDR3 reads CASSLVRPSGSYNSPLHF. DNA of the CDR3: TGTGCCAGCAGCTTAGTAAGACCCAGTGGGTCCTATAATTCACCCCTCCACTTT. The chain combines TRBV11-3 with TRBJ1-6, with D unclear. This CDR3 spans 18 amino acids. Germline assignment: CDR1 SGHNT and CDR2 YENEEA. The V and J ends lost 1 base and 1 base respectively, with 14 bases between them. Full variable domain (outside the CDR3, taken from reference TRBV11-3 and TRBJ1-6): EAGVVQSPRYKIIEKKQPVAFWCNPISGHNTLYWYLQNLGQGPELLIRYENEEAVDDSQLPKDRFSAERLKGVDSTLKIQPAELGDSAVYLCASSLVRPSGSYNSPLHFGNGTRLTVT.

Relative to its sample, this clone is medium-sized. The gene calls are TRBV18 and TRBJ1-5, with D tentatively TRBD1 (5 bases). The CDR3 covers 15 residues. V was pared by 3 bases and J by 0 bases, with 9 bases between. Germline values: CDR1 KGHSH, CDR2 LQKENI. In DNA, the CDR3 is TGTGCCAGCTCACCGGGGGTCAATAGCAATCAGCCCCAGCATTTT. It translates to CASSPGVNSNQPQHF. The entire variable domain, with the rest obtained from reference TRBV18 and TRBJ1-5, is as follows: NAGVMQNPRHLVRRRGQEARLRCSPMKGHSHVYWYRQLPEEGLKFMVYLQKENIIDESGMPKERFSAEFPKEGPSILRIQQVVRGDSAAYFCASSPGVNSNQPQHFGDGTRLSIL.

This clone has more than one count but fewer than ten. V is TRBV11-3 and J is TRBJ1-4, with D possibly being TRBD1 (6 bases). The V gene's germline CDR1 is SGHNT and CDR2 YENEEA. V lost 5 bases, J lost 3 bases, and 13 bases lay in between. This CDR3 is built from 15 residues. The CDR3 spells CASSAYRESNEKLFF. CDR3 bases: TGTGCCAGCAGCGCCTACAGGGAATCTAATGAAAAACTGTTTTTT.

This clone occurred many times. The chain uses TRBV9 and TRBJ1-1, with 7 bases identical to TRBD1. Germline trimming cut 5 bases from V and 3 bases from J; bases unmatched to any gene: 16. The CDR3 length is 17 residues. CDR1 is SGDLS and CDR2 is YYNGEE in the germline V gene. The CDR3 region has the DNA TGTGCCAGCAGTGAAGCGCTAGACAGGGTAGATGACACTGAAGCTTTCTTT. Its protein is CASSEALDRVDDTEAFF.

This chain uses TRBV14 with TRBJ1-1, with no clear D. The CDR3 is 17 amino acids. V was shortened by 5 bases and J by 1 base, with 20 bases between the two germline ends. CDR1 is SGHDN, CDR2 FVKESK, per germline. The CDR3 loop reads CASSAAKRSPANTEAFF. The CDR3 nucleotides are TGTGCCAGCAGCGCAGCCAAGAGGAGTCCGGCGAACACTGAAGCTTTCTTT.

This clone was picked up a small number of times. V is TRBV28 and J is TRBJ1-6, with TRBD1 identical over 11 bases. This CDR3 has 14 residues. V trimming: 2 bases; J trimming: 9 bases; junction bases outside the gene matches: 0. The germline V gene encodes CDR1 MDHEN and CDR2 SYDVKM. CDR3 sequence: CASSLGTGGSPLHF. The DNA for the CDR3 is TGTGCCAGCAGTTTAGGGACAGGGGGTTCACCCCTCCACTTT. The full variable domain, rest sourced from reference TRBV28 and TRBJ1-6, is DVKVTQSSRYLVKRTGEKVFLECVQDMDHENMFWYRQDPGLGLRLIYFSYDVKMKEKGDIPEGYSVSREKKERFSLILESASTNQTSMYLCASSLGTGGSPLHFGNGTRLTVT.